The 19 T cell receptor beta chains listed next were all sequenced from one sample in a study of cytomegalovirus exposure and HLA in healthy donors. The PCR was carried out with 60 Vbeta primers and 13 Jbeta primers. The assay was immunoSEQ multiplex PCR, and TCRdb's table has in-frame clones only and misses some. The table has about 120,000 clones, around three quarters seen once. The sample consisted of PBMCs. The receptors originated from a young man in good health and CMV-seropositive.

The genes are TRBV27 and TRBJ2-5; 7 bases line up with TRBD1. Looked up from germline, CDR1 is MNHEY and CDR2 is SMNVEV (reference sequence). J gave up 6 bases and V 0 bases, and 4 bases lay outside the gene matches. This CDR3 region has 14 residues. The CDR3 loop reads CASSLSGRGKTQYF. In DNA form, the CDR3 reads TGTGCCAGCAGTTTATCGGGCAGGGGGAAGACCCAGTACTTC.

The rearrangement uses TRBV5-6 and TRBJ1-1, with no clear D. Germline CDR1 is SGHDT and CDR2 is YYEEEE. This CDR3 has 13 residues. V was clipped by 0 bases and J by 5 bases, with 8 bases between them. The CDR3 reads CASSLGGLTEAFF. The CDR3 nucleotides read TGTGCCAGCAGCTTGGGTGGGCTGACTGAAGCTTTCTTT.

This clone was observed a single time. The gene calls are TRBV27 and TRBJ2-7; possibly TRBD2 for D (5 bases). This CDR3 is 13 amino acids long. Germline V gene sequence: CDR1 MNHEY, CDR2 SMNVEV (reference sequence). V lost 3 bases to trimming and J lost 7 bases, with 13 bases between them. Written as DNA, the CDR3 is TGTGCCAGCAGTTTGGCGGGTTTTGGTGAGCAGTACTTC. Its protein is CASSLAGFGEQYF.

J is TRBJ2-6 and V is TRBV19; D is perhaps TRBD1 (6 bases). Per the germline V gene, CDR1 is LNHDA and CDR2 is SQIVND (reference sequence). The CDR3 is made up of 17 amino acids. Trimming shortened V by 7 bases and J by 2 bases, and 18 bases separated the two germline ends. The CDR3 DNA sequence: TGTGCCAGTACCCTCAGGGGAGTAATGGCTGGGGCCAACGTCCTGACTTTC. Translating it yields CASTLRGVMAGANVLTF.

V and J are TRBV15 and TRBJ2-2; 9 bases agree with TRBD1. Germline V gene data show CDR1 as LNHNV and CDR2 as YYDKDF (reference sequence). This CDR3 is 16 amino acids long. J was trimmed by 6 bases and V by 6 bases; bases with no gene match: 11. The DNA for the CDR3 is TGTGCCACCAGGAAAGAACGACAGGGGGGAGCCGGGGAGCTGTTTTTT. Translated, it gives CATRKERQGGAGELFF.

This chain uses TRBV29-1 with TRBJ1-1, with a possible D match to TRBD1 (5 bases). Germline V gene data show CDR1 as SQVTM and CDR2 as ANQGSEA. The ends were cut back, 6 bases at V and 4 bases at J, with 12 bases in the middle. CDR3 length: 12 residues. DNA for the CDR3: TGCAGCGTGGCATGGGGGGTCACTGAAGCTTTCTTT. It yields the protein CSVAWGVTEAFF.

The rearrangement joins TRBV4-1 to TRBJ2-7; a weak D match, TRBD2 (5 bases). Germline loops: CDR1 MGHRA, CDR2 YSYEKL. The CDR3 has 16 amino acids. Trimming stripped 0 bases from V and 1 base from J, with 13 bases between. CDR3 nucleotides: TGCGCCAGCAGCCAAGATACTGGAGGCAGTTCCTACGAGCAGTACTTC. Its translation: CASSQDTGGSSYEQYF.

V is TRBV6-1 and J is TRBJ2-1; D may be TRBD1 (6 bases). CDR3 length: 12 amino acids. Germline CDR1 reads MNHNS; CDR2 reads SASEGT. Trimming stripped 11 bases from V and 4 bases from J, with 12 bases between. The CDR3 here is CAYRTDYNEQFF. CDR3 DNA: TGTGCCTACAGGACAGATTACAATGAGCAGTTCTTC.

This chain links TRBV4-1 with TRBJ2-1; 10 bases align to TRBD2. The J segment lost 6 bases and the V segment lost 4 bases, leaving 9 bases of the junction unmatched. The CDR3 spans 16 residues. The germline gives CDR1 MGHRA, CDR2 YSYEKL. CDR3 in amino acids: CASSPRGTSASNEQFF. The CDR3 coding sequence is TGCGCCAGCAGCCCGAGAGGGACTAGCGCTTCCAATGAGCAGTTCTTC.

This sequence joins TRBV6-6 and TRBJ2-2; D possibly corresponds to TRBD2 (5 bases). Germline lookup yields CDR1 MNHNY and CDR2 SVGAGI (reference sequence). This CDR3 contains 14 residues. The ends were cut back, 8 bases at V and 6 bases at J, with 16 bases in the middle. For the CDR3, the DNA is TGTGCCAGCGGCTTGGGGTCGGAGGCCGGGGAGCTGTTTTTT. Translating it yields CASGLGSEAGELFF.

This clone has only one observation. V and J are TRBV6-5 and TRBJ1-2; TRBD1 matches 7 bases. CDR3 length: 12 amino acids. Trimming removed 6 bases from V and 4 bases from J; junction bases left unmatched: 2. Germline V CDR1 and CDR2: MNHEY, SVGAGI. In nucleotides, the CDR3 is TGTGCCAGCAGCCAGGGGGTCTATGGCTACACCTTC. This gives the protein CASSQGVYGYTF.

A note on this clone: Sequence at one end of the junction differs from germline and may be a read error. The rearrangement uses TRBV5-4 and TRBJ2-6, with D tentatively TRBD1 (5 bases). Germline V lookup: CDR1 SGHNT, CDR2 YYREEE (reference sequence). This CDR3 region has 17 residues. The CDR3 DNA reads as TGTGCCAGCAGCCCACCCAGGGTTGTCTATGGGGCCAACGGCCTGACTTTC. This sequence encodes CASSPPRVVYGANGLTF. Filled out from reference TRBV5-4 and TRBJ2-6, the complete variable domain reads ETGVTQSPTHLIKTRGQQVTLRCSSQSGHNTVSWYQQALGQGPQFIFQYYREEENGRGNFPPRFSGLQFPNYSSELNVNALELDDSALYLCASSPPRVVYGANGLTFGAGSRLTVL.

The chain joins TRBV19 to TRBJ1-2, with no clear D. The germline gives CDR1 LNHDA, CDR2 SQIVND (reference sequence). The germline V and J ends were trimmed by 1 base and 2 bases, with 5 bases remaining between them. The CDR3 spans 13 residues. Here the CDR3 reads CASSIGENYGYTF. In nucleotides, the CDR3 is TGTGCCAGTAGTATAGGGGAGAACTATGGCTACACCTTC.

V usage is TRBV19 and J usage is TRBJ2-7; 8 bases line up with TRBD2. V trimming: 2 bases; J trimming: 6 bases; junction bases outside the gene matches: 9. This CDR3 contains 15 residues. Looked up from germline, CDR1 is LNHDA and CDR2 is SQIVND (reference sequence). DNA for the CDR3: TGTGCCAGTAGTATATCGGGAACTAGCGGCTCCGAGCAGTACTTC. Amino acid sequence: CASSISGTSGSEQYF.

The V gene is TRBV6-1, the J gene TRBJ1-4; no clear D. The CDR3 totals 16 residues. Germline values: CDR1 MNHNS, CDR2 SASEGT. The V end was cut by 2 bases, the J end by 6 bases, with 16 bases between. The DNA for the CDR3 is TGTGCCAGCAGTGAATGGGAGGGCGAGAAGGATGAAAAACTGTTTTTT. It is translated as CASSEWEGEKDEKLFF.

The chain combines TRBV7-9 with TRBJ2-7; 9 bases line up with TRBD1. Looked up from germline, CDR1 is SEHNR and CDR2 is FQNEAQ (reference sequence). V was pared by 0 bases and J by 3 bases, with 6 bases of the junction left unmatched. The CDR3 sequence is 16 residues long. This CDR3 reads CASSLALRDRDYEQYF. In nucleotides, the CDR3 is TGTGCCAGCAGCTTAGCGCTAAGGGACAGGGACTACGAGCAGTACTTC.

The chain couples TRBV14 to TRBJ2-7, with TRBD2 matching 11 bases. V shed 0 bases, J shed 4 bases, and the junction held 8 bases outside the gene matches. Germline-derived CDR1 and CDR2 are SGHDN and FVKESK. The CDR3 is 17 amino acids. The CDR3 bases are TGTGCCAGCAGCCAAGACTATCTAGCGGGGGGACCTTACGAGCAGTACTTC. Its protein is CASSQDYLAGGPYEQYF.

This chain joins TRBV6-4 and TRBJ2-1; TRBD2 matches at 12 bases. CDR1 and CDR2 (germline): MRHNA, SNTAGT. The CDR3 sequence is 14 residues long. V lost 5 bases to trimming and J lost 10 bases; unmatched junction nucleotides: 6. The CDR3 coding sequence is TGTGCCAGCAGTTCTAGCGGGAGGGACCGGGAGCAGTTCTTC. This gives the protein CASSSSGRDREQFF.

The chain employs TRBV5-1 and TRBJ1-4; 11 bases map to TRBD1. The V and J ends lost 4 bases and 7 bases, in that order; junction bases with no gene match: 9. Germline loops: CDR1 SGHRS, CDR2 YFSETQ. This CDR3 has 16 residues. The CDR3 region has the DNA TGCGCCAGCAGCCGAGCCGGACAGGGGGCAACTGAAAAACTGTTTTTT. It specifies CASSRAGQGATEKLFF.